This T cell receptor beta chain appears in the sequencing data of a study of blood T cell repertoires in COVID-19. Study information: Samples came from the United States, Italy and Spain, spanning acute and convalescent COVID-19. T cells, B-cell-depleted T cells, or PBMCs provided the cDNA or gDNA that served as material.

As handled by the study authors: For nucleated cells, counts were estimated from reference gene primer amplification. The data were produced by immunoSEQ multiplex PCR, yet TCRdb's version contains in-frame clones alone and is incomplete. V, J and clone size were drawn from that table, and D and trimming were deduced from the DNA. Of nearly 200,000 clones detected, around four fifths appear once; the ten largest clones hold approximately 0.99%. A Seattle source enrolled patients during active infection and followed them longitudinally. The germline V gene has CDR1 MGHRA and CDR2 YSYEKL. Trimming removed 4 bases from V and 7 bases from J, with 13 bases in between. The CDR3 sequence is 14 residues long.

The sequenced sample consisted of peripheral blood. The chain has TRBV4-1 and TRBJ2-2; D is undetermined. The sequence derives from a man in his sixties with COVID-19, enrolled during active disease. As DNA, the CDR3 is TGCGCCAGCAGCCGAACCCAGCCGGGCGGGGAGCTGTTTTTT. It translates to CASSRTQPGGELFF.